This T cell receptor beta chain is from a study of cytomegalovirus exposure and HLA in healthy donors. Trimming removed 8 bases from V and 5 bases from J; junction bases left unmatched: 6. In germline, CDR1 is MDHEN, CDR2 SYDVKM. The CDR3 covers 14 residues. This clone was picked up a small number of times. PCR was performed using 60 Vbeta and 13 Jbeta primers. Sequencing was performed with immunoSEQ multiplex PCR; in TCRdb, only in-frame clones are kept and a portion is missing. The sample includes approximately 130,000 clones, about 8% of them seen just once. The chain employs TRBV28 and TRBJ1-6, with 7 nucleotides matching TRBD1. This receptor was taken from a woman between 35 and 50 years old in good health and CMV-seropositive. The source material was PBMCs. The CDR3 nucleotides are TGTGCCAGCGGAACCGGACAGGATAATTCACCCCTCCACTTT. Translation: CASGTGQDNSPLHF.